This T cell receptor (beta chain) was retrieved from a study of T cell repertoires in cytomegalovirus infection (dated 2019 in TCRdb). Study-level background: Alongside well-studied HLA-B-restricted epitopes, the peptide stimulations were aimed at recently identified HLA-C-restricted CMV epitopes, whose presentation resists viral immunomodulation. Donor HLA type was relevant to the analysis, as public TCR beta signatures indicated carriage of CMV infection together with the matching HLA type. Overall results and qualifications from the work: The ex vivo response was dominated by HLA-C-restricted CMV-specific TCR beta clonotypes, which also provided the single most frequent clonotype in two of eight donors. Carriers of CMV infection plus the relevant HLA type were discriminated by the cumulative frequency of public TCR beta family members in the study cohort and in an independent roughly 380-donor cohort.

TCRdb records Illumina HiSeq 1500 as the sequencer. TCRdb passed the public sequencing reads through fastp at Q25 and MiXCR, retaining productive beta sequences. All rows with the same CDR3 protein become a single entry with the most common DNA and genes. This sample is represented by approximately 770,000 distinct CDR3 sequences; roughly 28% of them were singletons. The leading ten clones occupy less than 15% of the sample. The treatment or condition label here, explained by the study, means: in vitro stimulation with specific CMV peptide epitopes to enrich CMV-specific T cells. The junction shows trimming of 6 bases on V and 2 bases on J, and the gene matches do not reach 6 bases of it. CDR3 length: 15 amino acids, cysteine to phenylalanine. Only the CDR3 part of the read is kept: 45 bases, read in frame from the first base. CDR1 ENHRY and CDR2 SYGVKD are derived from the germline V gene. The table lists this clonotype with a few counts. Its binding antigen is unknown. Per-base quality was not reported, and no clone a single base away is much larger than it.

This clonotype originated in a human donor in good health (CMV status not recorded). Some clones in this sample may be carry-over from other donors' samples. The sequencing here drew on cultured CD8+ T cells from PBMCs, taken from culture after CMV antigen stimulation. The rearrangement joined TRBV10-3 to TRBJ2-1, with 8 central nucleotides matching TRBD2. The bases are TGTGCCATCAGGCCGGGACTAGGGGCCTACAATGAGCAGTTCTTC. Its protein reads: CAIRPGLGAYNEQFF.